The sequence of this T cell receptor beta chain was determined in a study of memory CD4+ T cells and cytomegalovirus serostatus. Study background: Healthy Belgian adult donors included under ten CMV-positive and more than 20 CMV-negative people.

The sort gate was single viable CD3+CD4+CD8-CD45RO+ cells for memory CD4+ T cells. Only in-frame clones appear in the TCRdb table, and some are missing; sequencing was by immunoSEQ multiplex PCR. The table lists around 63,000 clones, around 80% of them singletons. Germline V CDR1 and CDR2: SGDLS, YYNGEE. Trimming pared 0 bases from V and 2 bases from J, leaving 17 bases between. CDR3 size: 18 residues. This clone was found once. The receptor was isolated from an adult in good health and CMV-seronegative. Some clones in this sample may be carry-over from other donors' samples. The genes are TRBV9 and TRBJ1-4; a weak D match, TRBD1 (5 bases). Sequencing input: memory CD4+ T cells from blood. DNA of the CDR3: TGTGCCAGCAGCGTAGGCGCAGGGTGGATGTCGACTAATGAAAAACTGTTTTTT. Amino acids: CASSVGAGWMSTNEKLFF.